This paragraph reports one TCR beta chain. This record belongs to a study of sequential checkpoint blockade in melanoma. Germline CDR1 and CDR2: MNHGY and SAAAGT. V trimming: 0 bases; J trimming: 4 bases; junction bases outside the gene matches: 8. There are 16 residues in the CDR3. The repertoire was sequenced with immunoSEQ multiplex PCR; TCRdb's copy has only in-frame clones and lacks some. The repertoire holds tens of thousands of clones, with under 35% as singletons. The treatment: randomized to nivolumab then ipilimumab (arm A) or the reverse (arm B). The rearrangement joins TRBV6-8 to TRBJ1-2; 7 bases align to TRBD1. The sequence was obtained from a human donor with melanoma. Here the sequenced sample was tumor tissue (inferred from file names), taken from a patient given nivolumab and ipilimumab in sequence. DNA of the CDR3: TGTGCCAGCAGTTACTCGCAGGGGGGACGCACCTATGGCTACACCTTC. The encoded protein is CASSYSQGGRTYGYTF.